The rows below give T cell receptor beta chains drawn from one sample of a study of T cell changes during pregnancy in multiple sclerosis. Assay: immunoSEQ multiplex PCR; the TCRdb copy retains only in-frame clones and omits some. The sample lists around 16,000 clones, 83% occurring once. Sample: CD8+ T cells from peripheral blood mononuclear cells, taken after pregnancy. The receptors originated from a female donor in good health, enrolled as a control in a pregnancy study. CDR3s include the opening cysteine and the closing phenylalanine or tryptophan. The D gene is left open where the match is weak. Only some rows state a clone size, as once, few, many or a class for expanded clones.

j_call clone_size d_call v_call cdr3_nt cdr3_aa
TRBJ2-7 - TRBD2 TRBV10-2 TGCGCCAGCAGTGAGTTTTCGCGGGGGTACCCATACGAGCAGTACTTC CASSEFSRGYPYEQYF
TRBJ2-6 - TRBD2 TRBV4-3 TGCGCCAGCAGCCAACTGGGGGGGGTTACTGGGGCCAACGTCCTGACTTTC CASSQLGGVTGANVLTF
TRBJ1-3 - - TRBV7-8 TGTGCCAGCAGCATAGGGACATCCGGAAACACCATATATTTT CASSIGTSGNTIYF
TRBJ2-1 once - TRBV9 TGTGCCAGCAGCCCGACGGGACTCAATCGGGATGAGCAGTTCTTC CASSPTGLNRDEQFF
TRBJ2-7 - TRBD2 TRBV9 TGTGCCAGCAGCGCCGCTAGCGGGGGGGCCGAGCAGTACTTC CASSAASGGAEQYF
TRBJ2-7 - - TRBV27 TGTGCCAGCAGCCTACGGCAGGGGACCTCCGAGCAGTACTTC CASSLRQGTSEQYF
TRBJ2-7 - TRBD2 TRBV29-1 TGCAGCGTTGATGGGAGGGACGAGCAGTACTTC CSVDGRDEQYF
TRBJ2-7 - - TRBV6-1 TGTGCCAGCAGTGAAGCGCACAGGGCTGTACCCTACGAGCAGTACTTC CASSEAHRAVPYEQYF
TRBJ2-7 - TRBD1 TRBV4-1 TGCGCCAGCAGCCAAGTAGCAGGGGGCAGGTACGAGCAGTACTTC CASSQVAGGRYEQYF
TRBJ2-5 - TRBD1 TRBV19 TGTGCCAGTAGCCAACGGACAGGGGGACAAGAGACCCAGTACTTC CASSQRTGGQETQYF